Presented here are 24 T cell receptor beta chains from one specimen sequenced in a study of shared clonotypes between healthy human individuals. The method was immunoSEQ multiplex PCR; TCRdb's version includes in-frame clones alone and lacks a portion of them. The table records about 600,000 clones, around 97% of them present only once. Sequenced: naive CD4+ T cells sorted from blood. Subset of the sample: CD45RA+ positively selected. These receptor sequences come from a young woman in good health.

The chain is built from TRBV6-1 and TRBJ2-1, with 8 positions matching TRBD1. CDR1 and CDR2 (germline): MNHNS, SASEGT. The trim removed 5 bases at V and 8 bases at J, leaving 8 bases unmatched. The CDR3 has 14 residues. The CDR3, as DNA: TGTGCCAGCAGTATCCAGGGGGCGCAGGATGAGCAGTTCTTC. Encoded protein: CASSIQGAQDEQFF.

The J gene is TRBJ2-7, the V gene TRBV5-6; TRBD1 agrees at 7 bases. This CDR3 is built from 15 residues. The germline CDR1 and CDR2 sequences are SGHDT and YYEEEE. The ends lost 6 bases at V and 5 bases at J; junction bases unmatched: 14. CDR3 DNA: TGTGCCAGCAACACCCTCGACAGGGACGTCCACGAGCAGTACTTC. Translating it yields CASNTLDRDVHEQYF.

The chain links TRBV7-9 to TRBJ1-3; 8 bases line up with TRBD1. The CDR3 is 15 residues long. Per germline, CDR1 SEHNR and CDR2 FQNEAQ (reference sequence). J lost 2 bases, V lost 5 bases, and 5 bases had no gene match. Written as DNA, the CDR3 is TGTGCCAGCAGCATCCTACAGGGGGCTGGAAACACCATATATTTT. As protein: CASSILQGAGNTIYF.

The rearrangement joins TRBV9 to TRBJ2-5, with D maybe TRBD2 (5 bases). The assigned J gene may be wrong: the sequence end matches TRBJ2-7 better. The CDR3 consists of 15 residues. CDR1 and CDR2 (germline): SGDLS, YYNGEE. The DNA of the CDR3 is TGTGCCAGCAGCGTAGCGGGGAATACGCCTGACGAGCAGTACTTC. This translates into CASSVAGNTPDEQYF.

This chain uses TRBV29-1 with TRBJ2-4, with D possibly matching TRBD1 (6 bases). Trimming took off 6 bases at V and 5 bases at J, with 14 bases between the two ends. Germline V gene data show CDR1 as SQVTM and CDR2 as ANQGSEA. The CDR3 runs to 13 residues. CDR3 residues: CSVDDGQQNIQYF. CDR3 DNA: TGCAGCGTCGACGATGGACAGCAAAACATTCAGTACTTC.

The CDR3, as DNA: TGTGCCAGCTCACCATTGGATGGGGGAGGGACTGAAGCTTTCTTT. Translation: CASSPLDGGGTEAFF. The chain uses TRBV18 and TRBJ1-1, with a tentative D call TRBD1 (5 bases). This CDR3 spans 15 amino acids. V shed 2 bases and J shed 5 bases, with 15 bases lying between them. Germline CDR1 is KGHSH and CDR2 is LQKENI.

This clone occurred once. The gene calls are TRBV27 and TRBJ2-2; no firm D call. V lost 3 bases, J lost 1 base, and 6 bases lay in between. Per germline, CDR1 MNHEY and CDR2 SMNVEV (reference sequence). The CDR3 consists of 14 residues. The CDR3 sequence: CASSFAVNTGELFF. CDR3 nucleotide sequence: TGTGCCAGCAGTTTTGCGGTGAACACCGGGGAGCTGTTTTTT.

The chain carries TRBV4-1 and TRBJ1-2; the D gene is possibly TRBD1 (5 bases). CDR1 is MGHRA, CDR2 YSYEKL, per germline. V was pared by 5 bases and J by 4 bases, with 17 bases between. This CDR3 spans 15 amino acids. In DNA, the CDR3 is TGCGCCAGCAGCTCCCAGGTCGACAGTGCCTATGGCTACACCTTC. It specifies CASSSQVDSAYGYTF.

This clone has only one observation. The CDR3, as DNA: TGCAGCGCCAAACTTGGTACGAACTATGGCTACACCTTC. It codes for CSAKLGTNYGYTF. The chain couples TRBV29-1 to TRBJ1-2; D is unclear. Deletions cut 7 bases from V and 2 bases from J, with 14 bases between. This CDR3 region has 13 residues. Germline CDR1 and CDR2: SQVTM and ANQGSEA. Full variable domain (missing parts from reference TRBV29-1 and TRBJ1-2): SAVISQKPSRDICQRGTSLTIQCQVDSQVTMMFWYRQQPGQSLTLIATANQGSEATYESGFVIDKFPISRPNLTFSTLTVSNMSPEDSSIYLCSAKLGTNYGYTFGSGTRLTVV.

This chain connects TRBV19 to TRBJ2-7; either TRBD1 or TRBD2 may fit D (5 bases each). The CDR3 is 17 amino acids. Looked up from germline, CDR1 is LNHDA and CDR2 is SQIVND (reference sequence). V lost 5 bases, J lost 1 base, and 21 bases lay in between. CDR3 loop: CASSVGGLGDGSYEQYF. The CDR3 region has the DNA TGTGCCAGTAGTGTTGGAGGTTTAGGGGATGGGTCCTACGAGCAGTACTTC.

This sequence joins TRBV5-5 and TRBJ1-5, with D perhaps TRBD1 (6 bases). The germline V gene encodes CDR1 SGHKS and CDR2 YYEKEE (reference sequence). V was cut by 1 base and J by 5 bases, with 22 bases left in between. The CDR3 sequence is 18 residues long. Here the CDR3 DNA reads TGTGCCAGCAGCTTGATCGTTGTTGGAGGTGGGGGCGATCAGCCCCAGCATTTT. As protein: CASSLIVVGGGGDQPQHF.

V is TRBV5-1 and J is TRBJ2-1; 12 bases align to TRBD2. Germline V gene lookup returns CDR1 SGHRS and CDR2 YFSETQ. This CDR3 has 15 residues. J was trimmed by 9 bases and V by 3 bases; bases with no gene match: 7. The CDR3 spells CASSWTSGIDVEQFF. CDR3 DNA sequence: TGCGCCAGCAGCTGGACTAGCGGGATTGACGTTGAGCAGTTCTTC.

This rearrangement joins TRBV5-1 to TRBJ2-7; TRBD2 might be the D (5 bases). CDR3 length equals 17 residues. Germline-derived CDR1 and CDR2 are SGHRS and YFSETQ. Trimming left V 0 bases short and J 2 bases short, with 18 bases between. CDR3 nucleotides: TGCGCCAGCAGCTTGGGATTTGGTCGGAGGAACACCTACGAGCAGTACTTC. Amino acids: CASSLGFGRRNTYEQYF.

This clone came up once. The sample carries other DNA sequences with the same CDR3. The chain carries TRBV2 and TRBJ1-1; D is ambiguous. With 3 bases removed from V and 1 base from J, the gap between germline ends came to 6 bases. The CDR3 loop spans 13 amino acids. Germline lookup yields CDR1 SNHLY and CDR2 FYNNEI. The CDR3 protein is CASSDWGNTEAFF. As DNA, the CDR3 is TGTGCCAGCAGTGATTGGGGGAACACTGAAGCTTTCTTT.

The V and J genes are TRBV28 and TRBJ2-5; 13 bases fit TRBD2. The V gene's germline CDR1 is MDHEN and CDR2 SYDVKM. V shed 8 bases and J 3 bases; nucleotides not matched to a gene: 6. The CDR3 loop spans 15 amino acids. The DNA of the CDR3 is TGTGCCAGCCCGGGACTAGCGGGAAAAAAAGAGACCCAGTACTTC. Translation: CASPGLAGKKETQYF.

The chain combines TRBV28 with TRBJ2-1, with 12 bases fitting TRBD2. CDR3 length equals 19 residues. Germline CDR1 is MDHEN and CDR2 is SYDVKM. V lost 5 bases and J lost 0; bases outside the gene matches: 11. The CDR3 is CASSPIGTSGRSSYNEQFF. The CDR3 DNA reads as TGTGCCAGCAGTCCCATAGGAACTAGCGGGAGGAGCTCCTACAATGAGCAGTTCTTC.

The chain has TRBV19 and TRBJ2-2, with D uncertain. Deletions cut 3 bases from V and 4 bases from J, with 9 bases between. The CDR3 extends over 14 amino acids. CDR1 is LNHDA, CDR2 SQIVND, per germline (reference sequence). The CDR3 nucleotides are TGTGCCAGTAGTATCGGGCAGACCACCGGGGAGCTGTTTTTT. Translating it yields CASSIGQTTGELFF.

This chain links TRBV9 with TRBJ2-3; 9 nucleotides agree with TRBD1. The V segment lost 0 bases and the J segment 3 bases; nucleotides outside the gene matches: 2. This CDR3 comprises 15 residues. Germline assignment: CDR1 SGDLS and CDR2 YYNGEE. CDR3 in DNA: TGTGCCAGCAGCGTAGCCGGACAGGGGACAGATACGCAGTATTTT. Translation: CASSVAGQGTDTQYF.

The rearrangement uses TRBV2 and TRBJ2-7; D remains ambiguous. Germline V gene data show CDR1 as SNHLY and CDR2 as FYNNEI. Trimming removed 7 bases from V and 1 base from J, with 17 bases in between. The CDR3 loop spans 15 amino acids. The CDR3 DNA sequence: TGTGCCAGCACCAACAGTCAGAGCTATTCCTACGAGCAGTACTTC. This sequence encodes CASTNSQSYSYEQYF.

The chain uses TRBV28 and TRBJ2-7; the D gene is possibly TRBD2 (5 bases). Deletions cut 10 bases from V and 5 bases from J, with 15 bases between. CDR1 and CDR2 from the germline V gene are MDHEN and SYDVKM. The CDR3 extends over 12 amino acids. The CDR3 DNA reads as TGTGCCATCGGGAAACAGAACCACGAGCAGTACTTC. Translating gives CAIGKQNHEQYF.

The CDR3 nucleotides are TGTGCCAGCGTCTTCCAGGGCGGTGAAAAACTGTTTTTT. It encodes CASVFQGGEKLFF. This chain links TRBV2 with TRBJ1-4, with D possibly being TRBD1 (5 bases). The germline V gene has CDR1 SNHLY and CDR2 FYNNEI. This CDR3 has 13 amino acids. V was shortened by 8 bases and J by 7 bases, with 14 bases between the two germline ends.

Only one count was recorded for this clone. The chain carries TRBV6-5 and TRBJ2-5, with 7 bases identical to TRBD1. The CDR3 loop spans 13 amino acids. Per the germline V gene, CDR1 is MNHEY and CDR2 is SVGAGI. V dropped 6 bases and J dropped 2; count of bases not matched to a gene: 3. CDR3 sequence reads: CASRDRIQETQYF. Written as DNA, the CDR3 is TGTGCCAGCAGGGACAGGATACAAGAGACCCAGTACTTC.

The chain combines TRBV7-9 with TRBJ1-4; maybe TRBD1 (5 bases). V gave up 5 bases and J gave up 8 bases, with 12 bases separating them. The V gene's germline CDR1 is SEHNR and CDR2 FQNEAQ (reference sequence). The CDR3 extends over 13 amino acids. CDR3 residues: CASSPPGGEKLFF. CDR3 bases: TGTGCCAGCAGCCCCCCGGGGGGGGAAAAACTGTTTTTT. Full variable domain (missing parts from reference TRBV7-9 and TRBJ1-4): DTGVSQNPRHKITKRGQNVTFRCDPISEHNRLYWYRQTLGQGPEFLTYFQNEAQLEKSRLLSDRFSAERPKGSFSTLEIQRTEQGDSAMYLCASSPPGGEKLFFGSGTQLSVL.

The chain links TRBV29-1 to TRBJ2-3; D is ambiguous. The CDR3 loop spans 12 amino acids. Germline values: CDR1 SQVTM, CDR2 ANQGSEA. Trimming shortened V by 3 bases and J by 0 bases, and 4 bases separated the two germline ends. The CDR3 sequence is CSVDGSTDTQYF. The DNA of the CDR3 is TGCAGCGTTGACGGGAGCACAGATACGCAGTATTTT.